This T cell receptor (beta chain) was captured by sequencing in a study of T cell responses to AZD1222 COVID-19 vaccine. This clone appeared a few times. The antigen remains unidentified. Overall study findings and caveats: Two AZD1222 administrations were followed by greater Spike-specific TCR breadth and depth.

J gave up 0 bases and V 3 bases, and 10 bases lay outside the gene matches. The germline V gene has CDR1 SGHRS and CDR2 YFSETQ. The CDR3 has 18 residues. Clones were read by immunoSEQ multiplex PCR, and TCRdb kept only the in-frame ones, dropping some. The sample holds about 150,000 clones, around 83% seen once. The V call is TRBV5-1, the J call TRBJ2-2, with 8 bases fitting TRBD2. The source of this sequence is an adult in good health. Sequencing was performed on peripheral blood, taken on day 0 of MenACWY control vaccination. CDR3 amino acids: CASSSDVAAGANTGELFF. The CDR3 DNA is TGCGCCAGCAGCTCCGACGTAGCAGCGGGGGCGAACACCGGGGAGCTGTTTTTT. The whole variable domain, filled in from reference TRBV5-1 and TRBJ2-2, reads KAGVTQTPRYLIKTRGQQVTLSCSPISGHRSVSWYQQTPGQGLQFLFEYFSETQRNKGNFPGRFSGRQFSNSRSEMNVSTLELGDSALYLCASSSDVAAGANTGELFFGEGSRLTVL.